One sample yielded the 29 T cell receptor beta chains listed below, sequenced in a study of shared clonotypes between healthy human individuals. The table came from immunoSEQ multiplex PCR; TCRdb's copy has only in-frame clones and leaves some out. In the table there are approximately 330,000 clones, less than 75% of which are singletons. Sequences were obtained from memory CD4+ T cells sorted from blood. As to subset: CD45RA-negative fraction. These receptors were taken from a man under 40 in good health.

This chain links TRBV9 with TRBJ2-1; TRBD2 matches at 11 bases. CDR1 is SGDLS, CDR2 YYNGEE, per germline. J was trimmed by 2 bases and V by 4 bases; bases with no gene match: 8. The CDR3 is made up of 17 amino acids. This CDR3 reads CASSLTLSGRAYNEQFF. In nucleotides, the CDR3 is TGTGCCAGCAGCCTGACCCTTAGCGGGAGGGCCTACAATGAGCAGTTCTTC.

CDR3 sequence (DNA): TGTGCCAGCAGCTTGGCGCTTCAGGGGGACTATGGCTACACCTTC. This translates into CASSLALQGDYGYTF. This chain uses TRBV5-6 with TRBJ1-2, with 7 bases aligning to TRBD1. The CDR3 sequence is 15 residues long. V shed 0 bases, J shed 3 bases, and the junction held 5 bases outside the gene matches. The germline CDR1 and CDR2 sequences are SGHDT and YYEEEE.

This clone was seen a single time. Other DNA sequences in this sample translate to the same CDR3. The chain combines TRBV19 with TRBJ2-3; D is ambiguous. The germline gives CDR1 LNHDA, CDR2 SQIVND (reference sequence). This CDR3 comprises 11 residues. Trimming took off 6 bases at V and 3 bases at J, with 4 bases between the two ends. In DNA form, the CDR3 reads TGTGCCAGTAGCAGGACAGATACGCAGTATTTT. Its protein is CASSRTDTQYF.

The chain carries TRBV6-5 and TRBJ2-3; D unresolved. CDR1 MNHEY and CDR2 SVGAGI come from the germline V gene. The V end lost 6 bases, the J end lost 2 bases, and 3 bases lay between the germline ends. The CDR3 has 11 amino acids. The CDR3 region is CASRYTDTQYF. CDR3 in DNA: TGTGCCAGCAGGTACACAGATACGCAGTATTTT.

This clone was seen a few times. CDR3 coding DNA: TGTGCCAGCAGCCCAACAGGGGTCGGGAACACCGGGGAGCTGTTTTTT. This gives the protein CASSPTGVGNTGELFF. This rearrangement joins TRBV9 to TRBJ2-2; 7 bases fit TRBD1. The CDR3 has 16 amino acids. Germline values: CDR1 SGDLS, CDR2 YYNGEE. The junction had 7 bases not matched to a gene; V was cut back by 4 bases and J by 1 base.

This clone appeared a single time. The V and J genes are TRBV4-1 and TRBJ2-5, with 7 bases identical to TRBD2. The DNA end is a closer match to TRBJ2-7, so the J assignment may be wrong. CDR1 and CDR2 from the germline V gene are MGHRA and YSYEKL. The CDR3 is 15 residues long. DNA of the CDR3: TGCGCCAGCAGCCAAGATACCGGGGGGTTATACGAGCAGTACTTC. It translates to CASSQDTGGLYEQYF.

Turning to this clone: Other DNA sequences in this sample translate to the same CDR3. The chain uses TRBV18 and TRBJ2-5, with 7 bases fitting TRBD1. This CDR3 has 13 residues. J lost 4 bases, V lost 4 bases, and 3 bases had no gene match. In germline, CDR1 is KGHSH, CDR2 LQKENI. The DNA of the CDR3 is TGTGCCAGCTCACGACAGGGTGGAGAGACCCAGTACTTC. Its translation is CASSRQGGETQYF.

The V call is TRBV29-1, the J call TRBJ2-1, with 8 bases aligning to TRBD2. Losses at the gene ends were 2 bases for V and 3 bases for J; bases not matched to a gene: 3. This CDR3 has 14 amino acids. Per the germline V gene, CDR1 is SQVTM and CDR2 is ANQGSEA. This CDR3 reads CSVESGRDYNEQFF. DNA for the CDR3: TGCAGCGTTGAATCCGGGAGGGACTACAATGAGCAGTTCTTC.

The chain has TRBV25-1 and TRBJ1-2; 7 positions agree with TRBD1. This CDR3 contains 12 residues. CDR1 and CDR2 from the germline V gene are MGHDK and SYGVNS. The trim removed 6 bases at V and 4 bases at J, leaving 2 bases unmatched. The CDR3 DNA follows: TGTGCCAGCAGGGGGGACAGCTATGGCTACACCTTC. The encoded protein is CASRGDSYGYTF.

The chain employs TRBV19 and TRBJ2-3; 7 bases agree with TRBD1. Per germline, CDR1 LNHDA and CDR2 SQIVND (reference sequence). This CDR3 region has 14 residues. Trimming cost V 5 bases and J 4 bases; bases outside gene matches: 6. The CDR3 reads CASSPTTGPDTQYF. As DNA, the CDR3 is TGTGCCAGTAGTCCCACGACAGGGCCAGATACGCAGTATTTT.

The V and J genes are TRBV2 and TRBJ2-1, with 10 bases fitting TRBD2. Germline trimming cut 6 bases from V and 4 bases from J; bases unmatched to any gene: 6. The CDR3 spans 15 residues. Germline values: CDR1 SNHLY, CDR2 FYNNEI. CDR3 bases: TGTGCCAGCAGAAGCGGGAGGGATTTATACAATGAGCAGTTCTTC. It is translated as CASRSGRDLYNEQFF.

Ten or more counts support this clone. The J gene is TRBJ1-6, the V gene TRBV30; D possibly corresponds to TRBD1 (5 bases). V was clipped by 0 bases and J by 7 bases, with 10 bases between them. Germline CDR1 is GTSNPN and CDR2 is SVGIG (reference sequence). This CDR3 region has 14 residues. CDR3 sequence: CAWSVTGGNSPLHF. The CDR3 DNA sequence: TGTGCCTGGAGTGTAACGGGGGGGAATTCACCCCTCCACTTT.

Written as DNA, the CDR3 is TGTGCCAGCTCACCAGAACAGATCACCGGGGAGCTGTTTTTT. Translated: CASSPEQITGELFF. The J gene is TRBJ2-2, the V gene TRBV18, with D uncertain. The V gene's germline CDR1 is KGHSH and CDR2 LQKENI. V lost 2 bases, J lost 4 bases, and 8 bases lay in between. The CDR3 has 14 residues.

The chain combines TRBV5-1 with TRBJ2-7, with 7 bases fitting TRBD2. The CDR3 totals 15 residues. Germline lookup yields CDR1 SGHRS and CDR2 YFSETQ. Trimming cost V 4 bases and J 2 bases; bases outside gene matches: 9. In DNA, the CDR3 is TGCGCCAGCAGCCCAACTAGCGCCCAAGCCTACGAGCAGTACTTC. As protein: CASSPTSAQAYEQYF.

With regard to this clone: Other nucleotide sequences in the sample specify the same CDR3. CDR3 amino acids: CASSPSSGPNTGELFF. In DNA form, the CDR3 reads TGTGCCAGCTCACCCTCCTCCGGGCCGAACACCGGGGAGCTGTTTTTT. The genes are TRBV18 and TRBJ2-2; D is unclear. Trimming took off 3 bases at V and 0 bases at J, with 11 bases between the two ends. The CDR3 runs 16 residues. The germline CDR1 and CDR2 sequences are KGHSH and LQKENI.

This clone was recorded a few times. The CDR3 region is CASSPEVGRGIQQYF. CDR3 bases: TGTGCCAGCAGCCCAGAAGTCGGCAGGGGAATTCAGCAGTACTTC. The rearrangement links TRBV7-6 to TRBJ2-7; TRBD1 is a possible D gene (6 bases). CDR1 is SGHVS and CDR2 is FNYEAQ in the germline V gene. The CDR3 covers 15 residues. The V end was cut by 5 bases, the J end by 8 bases, with 22 bases between. Full variable domain (remainder filled in from reference TRBV7-6 and TRBJ2-7): GAGVSQSPRYKVTKRGQDVALRCDPISGHVSLYWYRQALGQGPEFLTYFNYEAQQDKSGLPNDRFSAERPEGSISTLTIQRTEQRDSAMYRCASSPEVGRGIQQYFGPGTRLTVT.

The chain employs TRBV7-9 and TRBJ1-4; D possibly corresponds to TRBD1 (5 bases). V was cut by 0 bases and J by 8 bases, with 10 bases left in between. Germline V gene data show CDR1 as SEHNR and CDR2 as FQNEAQ (reference sequence). The CDR3 extends over 14 amino acids. The CDR3 loop is CASSLAGGGEKLFF. DNA for the CDR3: TGTGCCAGCAGCTTAGCCGGGGGTGGCGAAAAACTGTTTTTT.

This chain links TRBV5-5 with TRBJ2-5, with 9 positions matching TRBD2. Germline-derived CDR1 and CDR2 are SGHKS and YYEKEE (reference sequence). The CDR3 sequence is 14 residues long. V gave up 5 bases and J gave up 3 bases; unmatched junction bases: 5. In DNA form, the CDR3 reads TGTGCCAGCAGTTCACTAGCGGGCGAAGAGACCCAGTACTTC. Translating it yields CASSSLAGEETQYF.

Comments on this clone: One end of the junction is discordant with germline, which a read error may explain. The V call is TRBV19, the J call TRBJ2-5; D possibly uses TRBD1 or TRBD2 (8 bases each). Germline V gene data show CDR1 as LNHDA and CDR2 as SQIVND (reference sequence). CDR3 length: 15 residues. CDR3 nucleotides: TGCGCTACCGCGGGGGGACAGGTCACTCAAGAGACCCAGTACTTC. It translates to CATAGGQVTQETQYF.

This clone came up once. A much larger clone differs from this one at a single base, so this may be a read error. V gene TRBV7-2 combines with J gene TRBJ2-7, with 9 bases aligning to TRBD1. CDR1 and CDR2 (germline): SGHTA, FQGNSA. V shed 1 base, J shed 5 bases, and the junction held 0 bases outside the gene matches. CDR3 size: 13 residues. Here the CDR3 reads CASSLGTGDEQYF. The CDR3 bases are TGTGCCAGCAGCTTAGGGACAGGGGACGAGCAGTACTTC.

This sequence joins TRBV27 and TRBJ1-1; D gene ambiguous. V was trimmed by 6 bases and J by 0 bases, leaving 14 bases between them. The CDR3 length is 15 residues. CDR1 MNHEY and CDR2 SMNVEV come from the germline V gene (reference sequence). CDR3 nucleotide sequence: TGTGCCAGCAGCAGAGGAAAATTTTTGAACACTGAAGCTTTCTTT. Translating gives CASSRGKFLNTEAFF.

V usage is TRBV2 and J usage is TRBJ2-1, with D perhaps TRBD1 (6 bases). There are 15 residues in the CDR3. Trimming removed 6 bases at V and 8 bases at J, with 20 bases between. Germline-derived CDR1 and CDR2 are SNHLY and FYNNEI. The CDR3 loop reads CASSADSAGWDEQFF. CDR3 nucleotides: TGTGCCAGCAGCGCGGACAGCGCGGGTTGGGATGAGCAGTTCTTC.

The chain links TRBV19 to TRBJ2-1; TRBD2 aligns across 12 bases. CDR1 and CDR2 from the germline V gene are LNHDA and SQIVND (reference sequence). V was pared by 4 bases and J by 6 bases, with 1 base of the junction left unmatched. This CDR3 is 14 amino acids long. CDR3 loop: CASSKTSGSNEQFF. The CDR3 DNA is TGTGCCAGTAGTAAGACTAGCGGGAGCAATGAGCAGTTCTTC. Complete variable domain (other parts from reference TRBV19 and TRBJ2-1): DGGITQSPKYLFRKEGQNVTLSCEQNLNHDAMYWYRQDPGQGLRLIYYSQIVNDFQKGDIAEGYSVSREKKESFPLTVTSAQKNPTAFYLCASSKTSGSNEQFFGPGTRLTVL.

This chain joins TRBV7-8 and TRBJ1-1, with unresolved D. Germline CDR1 SGHVS, CDR2 FQNEAQ. The CDR3 consists of 13 residues. The V and J ends lost 4 bases and 2 bases respectively, with 8 bases between them. This CDR3 is CASSSTRNTEAFF. As DNA, the CDR3 is TGTGCCAGCAGCTCAACACGAAACACTGAAGCTTTCTTT.

The chain recombines TRBV7-2 with TRBJ2-7, with D unresolved. Trimming cost V 5 bases and J 1 base, with 12 bases left between them. Germline-derived CDR1 and CDR2 are SGHTA and FQGNSA. CDR3 length: 14 amino acids. The DNA of the CDR3 is TGTGCCAGCAGCCCTAGACATGGTTCCTACGAGCAGTACTTC. Its protein is CASSPRHGSYEQYF.

This chain connects TRBV18 to TRBJ2-6; 7 bases are shared with TRBD1. Trimming removed 4 bases from V and 0 bases from J; junction bases left unmatched: 6. The CDR3 length is 17 residues. Germline CDR1 is KGHSH and CDR2 is LQKENI. The CDR3 nucleotides are TGTGCCAGCTCACTACAACAGGGGCGCTCTGGGGCCAACGTCCTGACTTTC. Protein product: CASSLQQGRSGANVLTF.

The sample holds one count of this clone. V gene TRBV19 combines with J gene TRBJ2-2; no definite D call. V was shortened by 2 bases and J by 6 bases, with 16 bases between the two germline ends. The CDR3 loop spans 16 amino acids. CDR1 is LNHDA, CDR2 SQIVND, per germline (reference sequence). CDR3 sequence reads: CASSIPGFVKAGELFF. The CDR3 nucleotides read TGTGCCAGTAGTATACCCGGGTTTGTAAAGGCCGGGGAGCTGTTTTTT.

V usage is TRBV27 and J usage is TRBJ1-1, with 9 bases lining up with TRBD1. The CDR3 sequence is 15 residues long. Germline trimming cut 3 bases from V and 5 bases from J; bases unmatched to any gene: 7. Germline V gene data show CDR1 as MNHEY and CDR2 as SMNVEV (reference sequence). The CDR3, as DNA: TGTGCCAGCAGTTTCAACAGGGGGCTCGGAACTGAAGCTTTCTTT. It specifies CASSFNRGLGTEAFF.

V gene TRBV30 combines with J gene TRBJ2-7, with 7 bases lining up with TRBD2. CDR3 size: 11 residues. After removal of 6 bases from V and 4 bases from J, the junction contained 3 bases not matched to a gene. CDR1 is GTSNPN, CDR2 SVGIG, per germline (reference sequence). The CDR3, as DNA: TGTGCCTGTTACGGGAGGTACGAGCAGTACTTC. Encoded protein: CACYGRYEQYF.